This passage covers 32 T cell receptor beta chains from one sample sequenced in a study of CD8 T cells in ankylosing spondylitis. TCRdb called the 5' RACE reads again in MiXCR, with one record for every CDR3 protein. The sample lists roughly 140,000 distinct CDR3 sequences, about 42% occurring once. Sequencing was performed on synovial fluid, either unsorted or a sorted T cell fraction (not recorded which). The receptors come from a male donor with ankylosing spondylitis.

This chain connects TRBV5-1 to TRBJ1-2; D gene unclear. Between the trimmed V and J ends, which lost 4 bases and 4 bases, there was a span of 23 bases. The CDR3 totals 17 residues. CDR1 is SGHRS and CDR2 is YFSETQ in the germline V gene. CDR3 protein: CASSTPGRNQLSYGYTF. In DNA form, the CDR3 reads TGCGCCAGCAGCACTCCGGGGAGGAACCAGTTAAGCTATGGCTACACCTTC.

The V call is TRBV12-3 or TRBV12-4, the J call TRBJ1-2; possibly TRBD1 for D (6 bases). Trimming took 7 bases from V and 8 from J, leaving 14 bases between them. The CDR3 consists of 12 residues. CDR3 sequence (DNA): TGTGCCAGCACCTTGGGGGCCGGGGGCTACACCTTC. Its translation is CASTLGAGGYTF.

The chain couples TRBV5-1 to TRBJ2-3; 11 nucleotides match TRBD2. This CDR3 has 19 amino acids. V shed 1 base, J shed 3 bases, and the junction held 13 bases outside the gene matches. CDR1 and CDR2 (germline): SGHRS, YFSETQ. CDR3 amino acids: CASSLKKVLAGAETDTQYF. The CDR3 DNA follows: TGCGCCAGCAGCTTGAAAAAGGTACTAGCGGGAGCAGAGACAGATACGCAGTATTTT.

V usage is TRBV7-2 and J usage is TRBJ2-3; D may correspond to TRBD1 or TRBD2 (5 bases each). The V and J ends lost 4 bases and 4 bases respectively, with 15 bases between them. Looked up from germline, CDR1 is SGHTA and CDR2 is FQGNSA. This CDR3 comprises 15 residues. CDR3 sequence (DNA): TGTGCCAGCAGCTCTTCCGGGGCCGTGGCAGATACGCAGTATTTT. Translated: CASSSSGAVADTQYF.

The chain joins TRBV9 to TRBJ2-1, with D perhaps matching TRBD2 (5 bases). V was clipped by 0 bases and J by 4 bases, with 11 bases between them. Germline CDR1 reads SGDLS; CDR2 reads YYNGEE. This CDR3 is 15 amino acids long. The CDR3 nucleotides read TGTGCCAGCAGCGTAGGAGGGCCAGCTTACAATGAGCAGTTCTTC. Translated: CASSVGGPAYNEQFF.

The chain links TRBV19 to TRBJ2-7; no clear D gene. The CDR3 has 14 residues. Trimming stripped 9 bases from V and 1 base from J, with 16 bases between. The germline V gene has CDR1 LNHDA and CDR2 SQIVND (reference sequence). This CDR3 reads CASRSAASSYEQYF. The CDR3 region has the DNA TGTGCCAGCCGGTCCGCCGCGTCGTCCTACGAGCAGTACTTC. Based on the CDR3 plus reference TRBV19 and TRBJ2-7, the full variable domain is DGGITQSPKYLFRKEGQNVTLSCEQNLNHDAMYWYRQDPGQGLRLIYYSQIVNDFQKGDIAEGYSVSREKKESFPLTVTSAQKNPTAFYLCASRSAASSYEQYFGPGTRLTVT.

The chain uses TRBV18 and TRBJ2-7; D uncertain. This CDR3 has 12 residues. CDR1 and CDR2 (germline): KGHSH, LQKENI. Trimming removed 1 base at V and 3 bases at J, with 4 bases between. Here the CDR3 reads CASSPRIYEQYF. The CDR3 nucleotides read TGTGCCAGCTCACCACGGATCTACGAGCAGTACTTC.

The V gene is TRBV12-3 or TRBV12-4, the J gene TRBJ2-1; D call uncertain. The CDR3 has 12 residues. V was shortened by 6 bases and J by 8 bases, with 11 bases between the two germline ends. The CDR3 protein is CASSPSLDEQFF. In DNA, the CDR3 is TGTGCCAGCAGCCCCTCTTTGGATGAGCAGTTCTTC.

The rearrangement uses TRBV5-1 and TRBJ2-7, with D unresolved. Germline V CDR1 and CDR2: SGHRS, YFSETQ. This CDR3 has 13 residues. The V and J ends lost 1 base and 3 bases respectively, with 8 bases between them. In nucleotides, the CDR3 is TGCGCCAGCAGCTTGCCGGACGACTACGAGCAGTACTTC. The encoded protein is CASSLPDDYEQYF.

In its sample, this clonotype was seen a few times. The chain is built from TRBV5-5 and TRBJ2-1; no firm D call. Germline V lookup: CDR1 SGHKS, CDR2 YYEKEE (reference sequence). The V gene lost 2 bases and the J gene lost 4 bases, with 7 bases spanning the gap. The CDR3 contains 13 residues. The CDR3 region is CASSFWQYNEQFF. The CDR3 bases are TGTGCCAGCAGCTTCTGGCAATACAATGAGCAGTTCTTC.

This sequence joins TRBV20-1 and TRBJ1-2, with D unclear. Between the trimmed V and J ends, which lost 3 bases and 4 bases, there was a span of 9 bases. Germline CDR1 DFQATT, CDR2 SNEGSKA (reference sequence). This CDR3 contains 12 residues. CDR3 loop: CSASPSPYGYTF. CDR3 nucleotide sequence: TGCAGTGCTAGCCCGTCACCCTATGGCTACACCTTC.

This clonotype was seen only a few times. This chain joins TRBV6-4 and TRBJ2-2; TRBD1 is a possible D gene (6 bases). V was pared by 6 bases and J by 7 bases, with 15 bases between. CDR3 length equals 14 residues. Germline V CDR1 and CDR2: MRHNA, SNTAGT. CDR3 bases: TGTGCCAGCAGCGATCAGGGGACGAACGGGGAGCTGTTTTTT. Protein product: CASSDQGTNGELFF.

The V call is TRBV4-1, the J call TRBJ1-1; D unresolved. CDR3 length: 17 amino acids. The V gene lost 2 bases and the J gene lost 1 base, with 17 bases spanning the gap. In germline, CDR1 is MGHRA, CDR2 YSYEKL. CDR3 protein: CASSQPDFYEENTEAFF. As DNA, the CDR3 is TGCGCCAGCAGCCAACCCGATTTTTATGAGGAGAACACTGAAGCTTTCTTT.

This clonotype was seen a few times. J is TRBJ1-1 and V is TRBV25-1; D remains unclear. V shed 3 bases and J shed 5 bases, with 7 bases lying between them. The CDR3 has 12 residues. Germline V lookup: CDR1 MGHDK, CDR2 SYGVNS. CDR3 DNA sequence: TGTGCCAGCAGTGATTGGGGTACTGAAGCTTTCTTT. This sequence encodes CASSDWGTEAFF.

This rearrangement joins TRBV28 to TRBJ2-5; 8 nucleotides line up with TRBD2. The germline V gene encodes CDR1 MDHEN and CDR2 SYDVKM. The CDR3 is made up of 19 amino acids. The J segment lost 2 bases and the V segment lost 3 bases, leaving 17 bases of the junction unmatched. For the CDR3, the DNA is TGTGCCAGCAGTTTTCGGGGTCGGCTCTTAGCGGGGAAACAAGAGACCCAGTACTTC. The encoded protein is CASSFRGRLLAGKQETQYF.

This clonotype was observed once. V usage is TRBV20-1 and J usage is TRBJ1-2; 9 bases match TRBD1. The length of the CDR3 is 14 residues. Losses at the gene ends were 5 bases for V and 7 bases for J; bases not matched to a gene: 11. Germline V gives CDR1 DFQATT, CDR2 SNEGSKA (reference sequence). CDR3 residues: CSARPDRGTGGYTF. DNA of the CDR3: TGCAGTGCTCGACCGGACAGGGGTACGGGTGGCTACACCTTC.

This clonotype occurred a few times. The gene calls are TRBV12-3 or TRBV12-4 and TRBJ1-5; 10 bases match TRBD1. Trimming cost V 4 bases and J 4 bases; bases outside gene matches: 1. The CDR3 covers 14 residues. The DNA for the CDR3 is TGTGCCAGCAGTTGGACAGGGGGAAATCAGCCCCAGCATTTT. It yields the protein CASSWTGGNQPQHF.

This chain connects TRBV7-2 to TRBJ2-7, with 8 bases aligning to TRBD1. This CDR3 spans 17 amino acids. Germline-derived CDR1 and CDR2 are SGHTA and FQGNSA. V shed 5 bases and J 4 bases; nucleotides not matched to a gene: 16. The CDR3, as DNA: TGTGCCAGCAGCCCGCGGGGCACAGGGGGAGGAACTTACGAGCAGTACTTC. It codes for CASSPRGTGGGTYEQYF.

This clonotype appeared a few times. This chain connects TRBV11-1 to TRBJ2-1, with 8 bases identical to TRBD1. The V gene's germline CDR1 is SGHAT and CDR2 FQDESV (reference sequence). V was pared by 5 bases and J by 3 bases, with 15 bases of the junction left unmatched. The CDR3 totals 18 residues. This CDR3 reads CASSPDRVGQLYYNEQFF. Here the CDR3 DNA reads TGTGCCAGCAGCCCGGACAGGGTCGGTCAACTCTACTACAATGAGCAGTTCTTC.

The V call is TRBV4-1, the J call TRBJ1-4; 7 positions match TRBD1. Germline V gene lookup returns CDR1 MGHRA and CDR2 YSYEKL. The CDR3 length is 16 residues. V lost 3 bases and J lost 8; bases outside the gene matches: 12. The CDR3 region is CASSHRGLVFVEKLFF. The CDR3 DNA follows: TGCGCCAGCAGCCATAGGGGGCTGGTATTCGTAGAAAAACTGTTTTTT.

The chain links TRBV10-3 to TRBJ1-2; D remains ambiguous. V was shortened by 2 bases and J by 1 base, with 8 bases between the two germline ends. The CDR3 extends over 14 amino acids. Per germline, CDR1 ENHRY and CDR2 SYGVKD. The CDR3 coding sequence is TGTGCCATCAGTGAGAGTACAGATAACTATGGCTACACCTTC. Translating it yields CAISESTDNYGYTF.

The V and J genes are TRBV7-8 and TRBJ1-1, with D hard to call. The germline gives CDR1 SGHVS, CDR2 FQNEAQ. The CDR3 runs 13 residues. The ends were cut back, 5 bases at V and 4 bases at J, with 11 bases in the middle. CDR3 nucleotides: TGTGCCAGCAGCACCTTCCCTGGCACTGAAGCTTTCTTT. Its translation: CASSTFPGTEAFF.

This clonotype turned up a few times. This rearrangement joins TRBV7-9 to TRBJ1-2; TRBD1 matches 7 bases. The CDR3 length is 16 residues. The trim removed 1 base at V and 2 bases at J, leaving 7 bases unmatched. Germline loops: CDR1 SEHNR, CDR2 FQNEAQ (reference sequence). The CDR3 DNA follows: TGTGCCAGCAGCTTAGTGGGCCCACAGGGGAACTATGGCTACACCTTC. This translates into CASSLVGPQGNYGYTF.

There are a few counts of this clonotype. The genes are TRBV19 and TRBJ2-1, with 14 bases fitting TRBD2. The CDR3 length is 14 residues. V dropped 1 base and J dropped 10; count of bases not matched to a gene: 0. CDR1 LNHDA and CDR2 SQIVND come from the germline V gene (reference sequence). CDR3 region: CASSIGTSGGEQFF. CDR3 sequence (DNA): TGTGCCAGTAGTATAGGGACTAGCGGGGGGGAGCAGTTCTTC.

The chain uses TRBV4-1 and TRBJ1-1; D not resolved. The CDR3 sequence is 13 residues long. Germline-derived CDR1 and CDR2 are MGHRA and YSYEKL. The V end lost 1 base, the J end lost 3 bases, and 6 bases lay between the germline ends. The CDR3 nucleotides read TGCGCCAGCAGCCAAGTAGGGTACACTGAAGCTTTCTTT. This codes for CASSQVGYTEAFF.

This chain uses TRBV2 with TRBJ2-3, with D possibly being TRBD2 (7 bases). The germline gives CDR1 SNHLY, CDR2 FYNNEI. The V and J ends lost 2 bases and 12 bases respectively, with 24 bases between them. This CDR3 has 16 amino acids. CDR3 sequence: CASSEWGGQSTASQYF. CDR3 sequence (DNA): TGTGCCAGCAGTGAATGGGGGGGGCAGAGCACAGCTTCCCAGTATTTT.

This clonotype was observed a handful of times. The chain couples TRBV7-8 to TRBJ2-1; 8 nucleotides match TRBD2. The germline V gene encodes CDR1 SGHVS and CDR2 FQNEAQ. The CDR3 runs to 15 residues. With 1 base clipped from V and 12 bases from J, the junction kept 11 bases outside the gene matches. This chain's CDR3 is CASSLGWTSRLGQFF. The CDR3 DNA reads TGTGCCAGCAGCTTAGGATGGACTAGCCGGTTAGGGCAGTTCTTC.

This clonotype appeared many times. The chain carries TRBV12-3 or TRBV12-4 and TRBJ2-1, with D unresolved. The V end was cut by 3 bases, the J end by 6 bases, with 9 bases between. The CDR3 is 13 amino acids. CDR3 sequence: CASSFGPANEQFF. The CDR3 bases are TGTGCCAGCAGTTTTGGGCCAGCCAATGAGCAGTTCTTC.

The chain links TRBV7-9 to TRBJ1-1; 9 nucleotides line up with TRBD1. The CDR3 has 16 amino acids. The ends lost 5 bases at V and 1 base at J; junction bases unmatched: 8. The V gene's germline CDR1 is SEHNR and CDR2 FQNEAQ (reference sequence). This CDR3 is CASSQRAQGANTEAFF. In DNA, the CDR3 is TGTGCCAGCAGCCAAAGGGCACAGGGGGCGAACACTGAAGCTTTCTTT. The full variable domain, in which reference TRBV7-9 and TRBJ1-1 provide the parts outside the CDR3, is DTGVSQNPRHKITKRGQNVTFRCDPISEHNRLYWYRQTLGQGPEFLTYFQNEAQLEKSRLLSDRFSAERPKGSFSTLEIQRTEQGDSAMYLCASSQRAQGANTEAFFGQGTRLTVV.

This chain's CDR3 is CASSHLGDYYGYTF. The CDR3 DNA reads as TGTGCCAGCAGTCACCTTGGGGACTACTATGGCTACACCTTC. The rearrangement joins TRBV28 to TRBJ1-2; D is perhaps TRBD1 (5 bases). This CDR3 is built from 14 residues. Germline V gene sequence: CDR1 MDHEN, CDR2 SYDVKM. The V gene lost 5 bases and the J gene lost 3 bases, with 13 bases spanning the gap.

V usage is TRBV28 and J usage is TRBJ2-7; 9 nucleotides match TRBD2. V lost 1 base to trimming and J lost 2 bases; unmatched junction nucleotides: 12. The CDR3 is 18 residues long. The germline V gene encodes CDR1 MDHEN and CDR2 SYDVKM. The CDR3 loop is CASSLLVAGEVGTYEQYF. CDR3 coding DNA: TGTGCCAGCAGTTTATTGGTAGCGGGAGAGGTCGGTACCTACGAGCAGTACTTC.

This clonotype was detected many times. The CDR3 loop reads CASSSQYSNQPQHF. The DNA for the CDR3 is TGTGCCAGCAGCTCACAGTATAGCAATCAGCCCCAGCATTTT. The chain uses TRBV27 and TRBJ1-5; unclear D gene. Germline CDR1 reads MNHEY; CDR2 reads SMNVEV (reference sequence). CDR3 size: 14 residues. Trimming shortened V by 6 bases and J by 0 bases, and 9 bases separated the two germline ends.